This T cell receptor (beta chain) came from a study of T cells in Graves' hyperthyroidism and ophthalmopathy. Study findings and constraints: Researchers report that a 13 V-J model separated ophthalmopathy from stable hyperthyroidism. Peripheral blood also featured most of the thyroid clonotypes expanded above 0.001.

Exclusion criteria comprised uncontrolled infection, other autoimmune disease, pregnancy or lactation. Diagnoses rested on clinical symptoms, serum thyroxine and TRAb, thyroid ultrasound and orbital computed tomography. Germline V CDR1 and CDR2: SGHRS, YFSETQ. Trimming cost V 0 bases and J 11 bases, with 11 bases left between them. The CDR3 sequence is 12 residues long. RNA transcripts gave rise to amplified TCR beta CDR3 regions. HTBI primers drove first-round RT-PCR of the TCR CDR3. TCRdb re-derived calls from the multiplex PCR reads in MiXCR, one entry per CDR3 protein. This sample has hundreds of thousands of distinct CDR3 sequences, with 25% found just once. On this clonotype: What it recognizes is unknown.

This TCR derives from a man aged 45-65 years with Graves' hyperthyroidism. The material sequenced was blood. The chain couples TRBV5-1 to TRBJ1-1; D is uncertain. Written as DNA, the CDR3 is TGCGCCAGCAGCTTGGAGGGCACCGGGGCTTTCTTT. This sequence encodes CASSLEGTGAFF.